The entry below describes one T cell receptor beta chain. Its specificity is not known. Per germline, CDR1 MGHDK and CDR2 SYGVNS. Trimming cost V 2 bases and J 2 bases; bases outside gene matches: 2. CDR3 length: 17 residues. Amplification from RNA transcripts yielded the TCR beta CDR3 regions. RT-PCR was first run with HTBI primers, then multiplex PCR in a second round. In TCRdb, the multiplex PCR reads were re-called with MiXCR into one record per CDR3 protein. The sample has about 740,000 distinct CDR3 sequences, roughly two fifths seen once. The source of the sample is a study of Graves' ophthalmopathy and Graves' hyperthyroidism. Study-level results: Blood shared most expanded thyroid clonotypes above 0.001 frequency.

Additional autoimmune diseases, uncontrolled infections, pregnancy or lactation disqualified patients. This TCR came from an adult man with Graves' ophthalmopathy. The sequenced material came from peripheral blood. This chain connects TRBV25-1 to TRBJ2-6; 11 bases agree with TRBD2. This CDR3 is CASSEVTSGTGANVLTF. DNA of the CDR3: TGTGCCAGCAGTGAAGTGACTAGCGGGACTGGGGCCAACGTCCTGACTTTC.